One and the same sample provided the 4 T cell receptor beta chains below, sequenced in a study of T cell repertoires in cytomegalovirus infection. TCRdb reprocessed the reads via MiXCR and lists one record per CDR3 protein. The data show 600,000 to 800,000 distinct CDR3 sequences, approximately 24% seen once. Sample: CD8+ T cells from PBMCs. The receptors come from a human donor in good health (CMV status not recorded). Some clones in this sample may be carry-over from other donors' samples.

The chain carries TRBV7-3 and TRBJ1-2; 7 positions match TRBD1. This CDR3 is 17 amino acids long. Unmatched junction bases numbered 7, after V lost 0 bases and J lost 0 bases. Germline loops: CDR1 SGHTA, CDR2 FQGTGA. CDR3 in amino acids: CASSLTRRGQPNYGYTF. As DNA, the CDR3 is TGTGCCAGCAGCTTAACTCGTAGGGGACAGCCTAACTATGGCTACACCTTC.

This clonotype was found a few times. The gene calls are TRBV20-1 and TRBJ2-2; D tentatively fits TRBD1 or TRBD2 (5 bases each). V dropped 1 base and J dropped 0 bases, with 15 bases sitting between them. The germline V gene encodes CDR1 DFQATT and CDR2 SNEGSKA (reference sequence). The CDR3 runs 17 residues. The CDR3 reads CSARGLSGQTNTGELFF. The CDR3 DNA reads TGCAGTGCTAGAGGCCTGAGCGGACAAACGAACACCGGGGAGCTGTTTTTT.

The chain employs TRBV3-1 and TRBJ2-1, with D maybe TRBD2 (6 bases). Germline V gene lookup returns CDR1 LGHDT and CDR2 YNNKEL (reference sequence). The germline V and J ends were trimmed by 1 base and 6 bases, with 13 bases remaining between them. The CDR3 has 15 amino acids. For the CDR3, the DNA is TGTGCCAGCAGCCAAGCGGGGGAAAGAGGCAATGAGCAGTTCTTC. It translates to CASSQAGERGNEQFF.

In this sample, this clonotype turned up many times. V and J are TRBV7-2 and TRBJ2-4; 9 nucleotides align to TRBD1. Trimming at V came to 2 bases and at J to 8 bases, leaving 7 bases not matched to a gene. CDR1 SGHTA and CDR2 FQGNSA come from the germline V gene. There are 15 residues in the CDR3. CDR3 residues: CASSLRDRVKDIQYF. CDR3 DNA: TGTGCCAGCAGCTTACGGGACAGGGTGAAGGACATTCAGTACTTC.